A single sample gave rise to the 29 T cell receptor beta chains below, sequenced in a study of OX40 agonist ivuxolimab in advanced cancers. Assay used: immunoSEQ multiplex PCR; TCRdb lists only in-frame clones, some missing. Found here are around 95,000 clones, approximately 91% of them singletons; the top ten hold 0.71%. The source was CD4+ or CD8+ T cells sorted from blood, collected in a trial of the OX40 agonist ivuxolimab. These receptors were taken from an adult with an advanced solid tumor such as melanoma, head and neck, liver or kidney cancer.

The chain joins TRBV6-4 to TRBJ2-7; maybe TRBD2 (5 bases). The CDR3 has 14 residues. Germline-derived CDR1 and CDR2 are MRHNA and SNTAGT. V lost 0 bases and J lost 3, with 9 bases in between. CDR3 nucleotide sequence: TGTGCCAGCAGTGACTCGCGGGCGATCTACGAGCAGTACTTC. It translates to CASSDSRAIYEQYF.

The chain couples TRBV10-1 to TRBJ2-7; perhaps TRBD1 as D (6 bases). The germline V and J ends were trimmed by 2 bases and 4 bases, with 18 bases remaining between them. Germline V gene data show CDR1 as WNHNN and CDR2 as SYGVQD (reference sequence). The CDR3 loop spans 16 amino acids. CDR3 region: CASSELRDTGRYEQYF. CDR3 DNA: TGCGCCAGCAGTGAGCTAAGGGACACTGGAAGGTACGAGCAGTACTTC.

The J gene is TRBJ2-3, the V gene TRBV19; no clear D. V gave up 3 bases and J gave up 6 bases, with 7 bases separating them. Germline assignment: CDR1 LNHDA and CDR2 SQIVND (reference sequence). CDR3 length: 12 residues. CDR3 DNA: TGTGCCAGTAGTATGGTCGGCGATACGCAGTATTTT. It translates to CASSMVGDTQYF.

V gene TRBV29-1 combines with J gene TRBJ2-3, with TRBD2 as a possible D gene (6 bases). V lost 4 bases and J lost 1, with 15 bases in between. Germline lookup yields CDR1 SQVTM and CDR2 ANQGSEA. The CDR3 length is 15 residues. The CDR3 DNA reads as TGCAGCGTTGCGGAGGGCGGGTACGGCACAGATACGCAGTATTTT. Protein sequence: CSVAEGGYGTDTQYF.

This clone was recorded only once. The V gene is TRBV19, the J gene TRBJ2-2; D uncertain. With 0 bases removed from V and 4 bases from J, the gap between germline ends came to 15 bases. Germline CDR1 reads LNHDA; CDR2 reads SQIVND (reference sequence). The CDR3 loop spans 17 amino acids. This chain's CDR3 is CASSIDKAASATGELFF. The CDR3, as DNA: TGTGCCAGTAGTATAGATAAGGCAGCCTCGGCCACCGGGGAGCTGTTTTTT.

A single count supports this clone. The chain joins TRBV7-2 to TRBJ2-1, with no clear D. The CDR3 is 16 amino acids. V was cut by 0 bases and J by 5 bases, with 14 bases left in between. Germline V gene lookup returns CDR1 SGHTA and CDR2 FQGNSA. This chain's CDR3 is CASSLAPVNSNNEQFF. The CDR3 DNA reads as TGTGCCAGCAGCTTAGCGCCGGTAAACTCGAACAATGAGCAGTTCTTC.

Only one count was recorded for this clone. The chain links TRBV7-9 to TRBJ2-1; D is unclear. Between the trimmed V and J ends, which lost 5 bases and 6 bases, there was a span of 14 bases. Germline CDR1 SEHNR, CDR2 FQNEAQ (reference sequence). This CDR3 region has 14 residues. CDR3 coding DNA: TGTGCCAGCAGCCCGACGTTAAGCAGCAATGAGCAGTTCTTC. As protein: CASSPTLSSNEQFF.

The genes are TRBV6-6 and TRBJ2-1, with 11 bases identical to TRBD2. V shed 4 bases, J shed 4 bases, and the junction held 6 bases outside the gene matches. Germline V CDR1 and CDR2: MNHNY, SVGAGI (reference sequence). The CDR3 covers 16 residues. The CDR3 region is CASSSGSGGDYNEQFF. CDR3 coding DNA: TGTGCCAGCAGTTCGGGTAGCGGGGGGGATTACAATGAGCAGTTCTTC.

CDR3 in amino acids: CASSTRSNTGELFF. The CDR3 DNA reads as TGCGCCAGCAGCACCAGATCCAACACCGGGGAGCTGTTTTTT. This chain links TRBV5-1 with TRBJ2-2; D gene ambiguous. The germline CDR1 and CDR2 sequences are SGHRS and YFSETQ. V was shortened by 4 bases and J by 2 bases, with 9 bases between the two germline ends. The length of the CDR3 is 14 residues.

This clone has just one count. The V and J genes are TRBV27 and TRBJ2-7; possible D gene TRBD1, 7 bases. Germline CDR1 MNHEY, CDR2 SMNVEV (reference sequence). The CDR3 consists of 16 residues. V was shortened by 4 bases and J by 3 bases, with 19 bases between the two germline ends. The chain's CDR3 is CASSSQAGGGFYEQYF. The CDR3, as DNA: TGTGCCAGCAGTTCCCAGGCAGGGGGAGGATTCTACGAGCAGTACTTC.

The chain couples TRBV18 to TRBJ1-4; D is ambiguous. The CDR3 spans 15 residues. CDR1 is KGHSH and CDR2 is LQKENI in the germline V gene. Trimming took off 3 bases at V and 5 bases at J, with 13 bases between the two ends. For the CDR3, the DNA is TGTGCCAGCTCACCTCGTGAAGGACCCAATGAAAAACTGTTTTTT. It translates to CASSPREGPNEKLFF.

The J gene is TRBJ2-5, the V gene TRBV30; D may be TRBD1 or TRBD2 (5 bases each). The CDR3 has 14 amino acids. The V gene's germline CDR1 is GTSNPN and CDR2 SVGIG (reference sequence). Deletions cut 4 bases from V and 4 bases from J, with 16 bases between. CDR3 sequence reads: CAWKGRRGSETQYF. Written as DNA, the CDR3 is TGTGCCTGGAAGGGGAGAAGGGGTTCAGAGACCCAGTACTTC.

V usage is TRBV11-2 and J usage is TRBJ2-1; 8 nucleotides match TRBD2. CDR3 length: 16 amino acids. V shed 0 bases, J shed 1 base, and the junction held 2 bases outside the gene matches. CDR1 SGHAT and CDR2 FQNNGV come from the germline V gene. The CDR3 coding sequence is TGTGCCAGCAGCTTAGAAGGGACTAGATCCTACAATGAGCAGTTCTTC. It encodes CASSLEGTRSYNEQFF.

CDR3 sequence: CASSLVADSYNEQFF. In nucleotides, the CDR3 is TGTGCCAGCAGCTTGGTAGCGGACTCCTACAATGAGCAGTTCTTC. V gene TRBV5-4 combines with J gene TRBJ2-1; D may be TRBD2 (6 bases). Germline CDR1 and CDR2: SGHNT and YYREEE (reference sequence). V lost 0 bases and J lost 0, with 7 bases in between. CDR3 length: 15 amino acids. Using reference TRBV5-4 and TRBJ2-1 for the parts outside the CDR3, the full variable domain is ETGVTQSPTHLIKTRGQQVTLRCSSQSGHNTVSWYQQALGQGPQFIFQYYREEENGRGNFPPRFSGLQFPNYSSELNVNALELDDSALYLCASSLVADSYNEQFFGPGTRLTVL.

The V and J genes are TRBV30 and TRBJ1-5; D unresolved. Looked up from germline, CDR1 is GTSNPN and CDR2 is SVGIG (reference sequence). The CDR3 runs to 16 residues. Deletions cut 4 bases from V and 0 bases from J, with 16 bases between. CDR3 nucleotides: TGTGCCTGGACTCAGTCCCGTCCGAATAGCAATCAGCCCCAGCATTTT. It encodes CAWTQSRPNSNQPQHF.

The gene calls are TRBV7-9 and TRBJ2-7, with TRBD1 identical over 8 bases. CDR3 length equals 15 residues. The V gene end was trimmed by 5 bases and the J gene end by 7 bases; junction bases not matched to a gene: 13. Germline CDR1 is SEHNR and CDR2 is FQNEAQ (reference sequence). CDR3 region: CASSTPQGVSGEQYF. As DNA, the CDR3 is TGTGCCAGCAGCACGCCACAGGGGGTTTCAGGGGAGCAGTACTTC.

The chain joins TRBV15 to TRBJ2-3; D might be TRBD2 (6 bases). Germline values: CDR1 LNHNV, CDR2 YYDKDF (reference sequence). The V end lost 2 bases, the J end lost 5 bases, and 23 bases lay between the germline ends. The CDR3 loop spans 18 amino acids. CDR3 nucleotide sequence: TGTGCCACCAGCAGACCCCGAGGGCGGGGCCCTTCCGGAGATACGCAGTATTTT. This gives the protein CATSRPRGRGPSGDTQYF.

The rearrangement uses TRBV6-1 and TRBJ1-2; D is uncertain. The V and J ends lost 1 base and 4 bases respectively, with 10 bases between them. Germline-derived CDR1 and CDR2 are MNHNS and SASEGT. The CDR3 sequence is 14 residues long. The CDR3 nucleotides read TGTGCCAGCAGTGAAGTTAGACCCATCTATGGCTACACCTTC. It codes for CASSEVRPIYGYTF.

The CDR3 DNA sequence: TGCGCCAGCAGCCAGCAACCGGGACTCGGGTTCTACGAGCAGTACTTC. This sequence encodes CASSQQPGLGFYEQYF. The chain is built from TRBV4-3 and TRBJ2-7; a possible D gene is TRBD2 (6 bases). CDR1 and CDR2 (germline): LGHNA, YSLEER. The length of the CDR3 is 16 residues. V was pared by 3 bases and J by 3 bases, with 18 bases between.

The V and J genes are TRBV10-3 and TRBJ2-7; D is unresolved. V was trimmed by 8 bases and J by 2 bases, leaving 7 bases between them. The CDR3 length is 11 residues. The germline V gene has CDR1 ENHRY and CDR2 SYGVKD. The CDR3 nucleotides read TGTGCCATCGCCTCAACCTACGAGCAGTACTTC. Encoded protein: CAIASTYEQYF.

V gene TRBV7-2 combines with J gene TRBJ1-1; D is perhaps TRBD1 (5 bases). CDR1 is SGHTA and CDR2 is FQGNSA in the germline V gene. The CDR3 length is 15 residues. The ends were cut back, 5 bases at V and 4 bases at J, with 17 bases in the middle. DNA for the CDR3: TGTGCCAGCAGCATTGCGGTAGGGGTTATCACTGAAGCTTTCTTT. This sequence encodes CASSIAVGVITEAFF.

V is TRBV7-2 and J is TRBJ2-1, with D possibly TRBD2 on 5 matching bases. The germline V gene encodes CDR1 SGHTA and CDR2 FQGNSA. Between the trimmed V and J ends, which lost 1 base and 4 bases, there was a span of 8 bases. The CDR3 is 14 amino acids. The CDR3: CASSLGSGYNEQFF. CDR3 nucleotide sequence: TGTGCCAGCAGCTTAGGGTCGGGATACAATGAGCAGTTCTTC.

A few counts support this clone. The chain recombines TRBV28 with TRBJ2-3, with a possible D match to TRBD2 (6 bases). The germline V and J ends were trimmed by 3 bases and 1 base, with 14 bases remaining between them. The CDR3 sequence is 16 residues long. The germline V gene encodes CDR1 MDHEN and CDR2 SYDVKM. The CDR3 coding sequence is TGTGCCAGCAGTTTTGGGCTAGCGAGTCGCACAGATACGCAGTATTTT. Its translation is CASSFGLASRTDTQYF.

This clone was seen a single time. The V call is TRBV6-5, the J call TRBJ2-7, with D hard to call. CDR1 is MNHEY, CDR2 SVGAGI, per germline. The CDR3 length is 14 residues. The germline V and J ends were trimmed by 3 bases and 0 bases, with 9 bases remaining between them. Here the CDR3 reads CASSYNSRSYEQYF. CDR3 nucleotide sequence: TGTGCCAGCAGTTATAACAGCCGCTCCTACGAGCAGTACTTC.

V and J are TRBV18 and TRBJ2-5; D could derive from TRBD1 or TRBD2 (6 bases each). This CDR3 has 14 amino acids. CDR1 KGHSH and CDR2 LQKENI come from the germline V gene. V was pared by 9 bases and J by 3 bases, with 17 bases between. The CDR3 nucleotides read TGTGCCAGTGAGGAGGGACAACTAAAAGAGACCCAGTACTTC. Translating gives CASEEGQLKETQYF.

The chain carries TRBV28 and TRBJ2-7; a possible D gene is TRBD1 (6 bases). This CDR3 is 13 amino acids long. Trimming pared 5 bases from V and 2 bases from J, leaving 10 bases between. CDR1 and CDR2 from the germline V gene are MDHEN and SYDVKM. The CDR3 region has the DNA TGTGCCAGCAGTCCCGGACAGACCTACGAGCAGTACTTC. Translating gives CASSPGQTYEQYF.

The chain carries TRBV2 and TRBJ1-6; D is uncertain. This CDR3 spans 17 amino acids. The V and J ends lost 0 bases and 1 base respectively, with 10 bases between them. CDR1 and CDR2 from the germline V gene are SNHLY and FYNNEI. This chain's CDR3 is CASSEALPNSYNSPLHF. CDR3 bases: TGTGCCAGCAGTGAAGCGCTCCCCAATTCCTATAATTCACCCCTCCACTTT.

This clone has a single count. The chain recombines TRBV5-6 with TRBJ1-3; D is ambiguous. CDR1 is SGHDT and CDR2 is YYEEEE in the germline V gene. V was cut by 0 bases and J by 0 bases, with 7 bases left in between. The CDR3 runs 15 residues. The CDR3 loop reads CASSLAGPSGNTIYF. CDR3 nucleotides: TGTGCCAGCAGCTTGGCCGGGCCCTCTGGAAACACCATATATTTT.

Worth noting for this clone: At the DNA level, this CDR3 is encoded by other sequences in the same sample as well. This chain links TRBV5-1 with TRBJ2-5; D is unresolved. The CDR3 covers 13 residues. Germline V lookup: CDR1 SGHRS, CDR2 YFSETQ. The V end was cut by 4 bases, the J end by 1 base, with 8 bases between. In DNA form, the CDR3 reads TGCGCCAGCAGCCTTTCTGGCCAAGAGACCCAGTACTTC. Amino acid sequence: CASSLSGQETQYF.